This TCR beta chain was sequenced during a study of Graves' ophthalmopathy and Graves' hyperthyroidism. Whole-study findings and limits: Discriminating ophthalmopathy from stable hyperthyroidism, a 13-signature model attained a sensitivity of about 88% and a specificity of approximately 77%. Blood was where most expanded thyroid clonotypes above 0.001 frequency also turned up.

Hyperthyroidism was new, under 2 months, in patients aged 18 to 65. Germline V lookup: CDR1 SGHTA, CDR2 FQGNSA. The CDR3 length is 14 residues. Trimming took off 2 bases at V and 3 bases at J, with 11 bases between the two ends. TCR beta CDR3 amplification used RNA transcripts. The first-round RT-PCR employed HTBI primers together with the Qiagen OneStep RT-PCR kit. A multiplex PCR was then performed as the second round. TCRdb reanalysed the multiplex PCR reads using MiXCR and keeps one entry per CDR3 protein. The sample includes around 1.1 million distinct CDR3 sequences, 35% to 40% seen only once; the top ten take 11%. The table lists this clonotype with many counts. Its antigen is as yet unknown.

This clonotype originated in an adult man with Graves' hyperthyroidism. Specimen: peripheral blood or thyroid tissue (not recorded which). V and J are TRBV7-2 and TRBJ2-7; D is ambiguous. The CDR3 reads CASSLTETDYEQYF. The CDR3 DNA is TGTGCCAGCAGCTTAACAGAGACGGACTACGAGCAGTACTTC.